This entry features one T cell receptor (beta chain) sequence. Its specificity is unknown. Cells that had been cultured for 9 to 10 days were the source of isolated CD4+ T cells. Nucleocapsid antibody tests were negative, and the vaccine recipients had no prior SARS-CoV-2 infection. This record belongs to a study of vaccination effects on CD4 cells after COVID-19. The assay was immunoSEQ multiplex PCR, and TCRdb's table has in-frame clones only and misses some. The sample lists approximately 37,000 clones, about four fifths occurring once. The CDR3 sequence is 14 residues long. In germline, CDR1 is LNHDA, CDR2 SQIVND (reference sequence). V lost 10 bases, J lost 3 bases, and 18 bases lay in between.

The sequence was collected from a human donor who received a COVID-19 vaccine. The chain joins TRBV19 to TRBJ1-2; D call uncertain. The source was CD4+ T cells from PBMCs cultured without peptide, collected before COVID-19 vaccination. The CDR3 DNA reads TGTGCCACCCCAAACCCTGACGGAGACTATGGCTACACCTTC. It encodes CATPNPDGDYGYTF.